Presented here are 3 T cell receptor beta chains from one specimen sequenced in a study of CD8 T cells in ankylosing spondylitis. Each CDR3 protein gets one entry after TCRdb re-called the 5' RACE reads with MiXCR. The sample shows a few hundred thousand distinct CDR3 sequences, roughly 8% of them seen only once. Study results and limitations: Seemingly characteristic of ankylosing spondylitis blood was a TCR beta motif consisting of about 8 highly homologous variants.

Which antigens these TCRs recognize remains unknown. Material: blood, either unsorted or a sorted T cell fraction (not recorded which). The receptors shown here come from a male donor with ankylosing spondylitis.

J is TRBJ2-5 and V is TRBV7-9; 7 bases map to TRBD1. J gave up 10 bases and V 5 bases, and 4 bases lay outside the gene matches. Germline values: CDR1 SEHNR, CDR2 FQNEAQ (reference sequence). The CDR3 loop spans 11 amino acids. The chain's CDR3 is CASSLDRVQYF. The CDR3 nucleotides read TGTGCCAGCAGCCTAGACAGGGTCCAGTACTTC.

The CDR3 DNA reads as TGTGCCAGCAGTGTAAGCGGGGATCAGTACTTC. Its protein is CASSVSGDQYF. The chain has TRBV2 and TRBJ2-7, with TRBD2 identical over 7 bases. Germline assignment: CDR1 SNHLY and CDR2 FYNNEI. The V and J ends lost 4 bases and 10 bases, in that order; junction bases with no gene match: 4. The CDR3 loop spans 11 amino acids.

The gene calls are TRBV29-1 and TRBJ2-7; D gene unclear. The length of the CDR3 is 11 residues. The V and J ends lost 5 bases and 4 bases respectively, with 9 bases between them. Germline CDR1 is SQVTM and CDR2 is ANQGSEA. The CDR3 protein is CSVIVSYEQYF. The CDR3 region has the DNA TGCAGCGTTATCGTCTCGTACGAGCAGTACTTC.